What follows are 10 T cell receptor beta chains derived from one specimen sequenced in a study of vaccination effects on CD4 cells after COVID-19. Viral peptide pools were used in the ViraFEST assay to expand antigen-specific CD4+ T cells, and sequencing came afterward. Investigators separated out CD4+ T cells once around 11 days of culture had passed. The table came from immunoSEQ multiplex PCR; TCRdb's copy has only in-frame clones and leaves some out. The sample lists just over 8,000 clones; roughly 74% were seen once. No antigen has been assigned to these receptors. The source material was CD4+ T cells from PBMCs cultured with HCoV-229E spike peptides, sampled before COVID-19 vaccination. These receptor sequences come from a human donor who received a COVID-19 vaccine.

The CDR3 is CASSSQGATGNEQYF. The CDR3 bases are TGCGCCAGCAGTAGCCAGGGGGCTACGGGAAACGAGCAGTACTTC. V is TRBV5-1 and J is TRBJ2-7; 8 bases map to TRBD1. In germline, CDR1 is SGHRS, CDR2 YFSETQ. The trim removed 5 bases at V and 5 bases at J, leaving 12 bases unmatched. The CDR3 extends over 15 amino acids.

This chain uses TRBV2 with TRBJ2-3; maybe TRBD1 (6 bases). This CDR3 comprises 14 residues. Germline CDR1 and CDR2: SNHLY and FYNNEI. V was clipped by 6 bases and J by 0 bases, with 10 bases between them. The CDR3 sequence: CASSEDRSTDTQYF. CDR3 nucleotide sequence: TGTGCCAGCAGCGAGGACAGAAGCACAGATACGCAGTATTTT.

This sequence joins TRBV18 and TRBJ2-5; D uncertain. The V end was cut by 0 bases, the J end by 2 bases, with 4 bases between. This CDR3 has 13 residues. The V gene's germline CDR1 is KGHSH and CDR2 LQKENI. The CDR3 coding sequence is TGTGCCAGCTCACCACCGGAACAAGAGACCCAGTACTTC. Translated, it gives CASSPPEQETQYF.

The CDR3 loop is CASSAQGERHSPLHF. CDR3 DNA: TGTGCCAGTAGTGCCCAGGGGGAGAGGCATTCACCCCTCCACTTT. The chain is built from TRBV19 and TRBJ1-6; 7 nucleotides match TRBD1. This CDR3 spans 15 amino acids. Germline assignment: CDR1 LNHDA and CDR2 SQIVND (reference sequence). V gave up 5 bases and J gave up 8 bases; unmatched junction bases: 9.

The chain carries TRBV7-2 and TRBJ2-7; TRBD1 agrees at 9 bases. The V and J ends lost 6 bases and 0 bases, in that order; junction bases with no gene match: 9. This CDR3 contains 16 residues. CDR1 is SGHTA, CDR2 FQGNSA, per germline. CDR3: CASRLKTGGPSYEQYF. As DNA, the CDR3 is TGTGCCAGCAGACTAAAGACAGGGGGGCCCTCCTACGAGCAGTACTTC.

A few counts support this clone. The V and J genes are TRBV4-1 and TRBJ2-1; 10 bases line up with TRBD2. The CDR3 extends over 16 amino acids. Germline CDR1 reads MGHRA; CDR2 reads YSYEKL. V shed 4 bases and J 2 bases; nucleotides not matched to a gene: 5. This CDR3 reads CASSPQLAGTYNEQFF. CDR3 coding DNA: TGCGCCAGCAGCCCCCAACTAGCGGGAACCTACAATGAGCAGTTCTTC.

This chain connects TRBV29-1 to TRBJ1-1; a weak D match, TRBD1 (5 bases). Trimming pared 6 bases from V and 2 bases from J, leaving 16 bases between. Germline V lookup: CDR1 SQVTM, CDR2 ANQGSEA. This CDR3 region has 14 residues. The CDR3 sequence is CSVRKQDPNTEAFF. Here the CDR3 DNA reads TGCAGCGTGAGAAAACAGGACCCAAACACTGAAGCTTTCTTT. Full variable domain (rest looked up from reference TRBV29-1 and TRBJ1-1): SAVISQKPSRDICQRGTSLTIQCQVDSQVTMMFWYRQQPGQSLTLIATANQGSEATYESGFVIDKFPISRPNLTFSTLTVSNMSPEDSSIYLCSVRKQDPNTEAFFGQGTRLTVV.

This clone occurred a few times. This sequence joins TRBV7-9 and TRBJ1-2; 10 positions match TRBD1. The V segment lost 6 bases and the J segment 4 bases; nucleotides outside the gene matches: 5. Germline V gene lookup returns CDR1 SEHNR and CDR2 FQNEAQ (reference sequence). The CDR3 is 14 amino acids. Here the CDR3 DNA reads TGTGCCAGCAGACTCGGGACAGGGGCCTATGGCTACACCTTC. Its protein is CASRLGTGAYGYTF.

The chain uses TRBV5-1 and TRBJ2-1; D gene uncertain. V was trimmed by 1 base and J by 0 bases, leaving 5 bases between them. Germline V gene sequence: CDR1 SGHRS, CDR2 YFSETQ. The CDR3 is made up of 14 amino acids. As DNA, the CDR3 is TGCGCCAGCAGCTTGTACAGCTCCTACAATGAGCAGTTCTTC. Translation: CASSLYSSYNEQFF.

The chain combines TRBV29-1 with TRBJ2-1; D perhaps matches TRBD1 (5 bases). This CDR3 contains 18 residues. Germline V gene data show CDR1 as SQVTM and CDR2 as ANQGSEA. Trimming cost V 1 base and J 0 bases, with 19 bases left between them. The DNA for the CDR3 is TGCAGCGTTGAAGGAAGTAGGGGCAGCCTCAGCTCCTACAATGAGCAGTTCTTC. Encoded protein: CSVEGSRGSLSSYNEQFF.